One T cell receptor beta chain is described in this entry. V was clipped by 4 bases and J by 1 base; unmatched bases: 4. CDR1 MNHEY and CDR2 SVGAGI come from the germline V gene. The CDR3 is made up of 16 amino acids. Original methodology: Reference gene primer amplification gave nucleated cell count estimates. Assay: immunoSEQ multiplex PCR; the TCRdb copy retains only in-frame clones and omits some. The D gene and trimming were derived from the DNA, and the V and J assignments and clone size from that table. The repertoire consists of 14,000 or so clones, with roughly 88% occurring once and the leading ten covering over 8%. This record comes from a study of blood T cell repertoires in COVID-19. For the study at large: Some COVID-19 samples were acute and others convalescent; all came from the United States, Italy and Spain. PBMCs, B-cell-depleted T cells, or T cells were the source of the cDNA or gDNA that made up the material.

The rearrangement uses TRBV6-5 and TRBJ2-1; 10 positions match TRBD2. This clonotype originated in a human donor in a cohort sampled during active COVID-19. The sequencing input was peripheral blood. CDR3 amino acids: CASSSSGGVSYNEQFF. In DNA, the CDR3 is TGTGCCAGCAGTTCAAGCGGGGGGGTATCCTACAATGAGCAGTTCTTC.